Listed below are T cell receptor beta chains from one sample, sequenced in a study of CD8 T cells in ankylosing spondylitis. In TCRdb, the 5' RACE reads were re-called with MiXCR into one record per CDR3 protein. In the table there are 450,000 to 550,000 distinct CDR3 sequences, approximately 5.3% of which are singletons. Sequencing was performed on blood, either unsorted or a sorted T cell fraction (not recorded which). The receptors come from a male donor with ankylosing spondylitis. CDR3s include the opening cysteine and the closing phenylalanine or tryptophan. A D gene is named only where the DNA matches it firmly. The size entry is marked missing in some rows and otherwise reads once, few, many or a size class.

clone size	J gene	V gene	D gene	CDR3 protein	CDR3 DNA
NA	TRBJ2-7	TRBV6-6	NA	CASSYSDGYEQYF	TGTGCCAGCAGTTACTCGGACGGGTACGAGCAGTACTTC
many	TRBJ2-5	TRBV20-1	TRBD2	CSATTSGPQETQYF	TGCAGTGCAACTACTAGCGGCCCTCAAGAGACCCAGTACTTC
many	TRBJ1-5	TRBV20-1	NA	CSLREELSQPQHF	TGCAGCCTCAGGGAAGAATTGAGTCAGCCCCAGCATTTT
many	TRBJ1-5	TRBV10-3	TRBD1	CAIKSGQGPNQPQHF	TGTGCCATCAAGTCGGGACAGGGGCCAAATCAGCCCCAGCATTTT
many	TRBJ1-5	TRBV4-3	NA	CASSQAIRNQPQHF	TGCGCCAGCAGCCAAGCCATACGTAATCAGCCCCAGCATTTT
many	TRBJ1-1	TRBV12-3/TRBV12-4	TRBD1	CASSSPVTGFTEAFF	TGTGCCAGCAGTTCTCCCGTGACAGGGTTCACTGAAGCTTTCTTT
NA	TRBJ2-6	TRBV5-4	NA	CASSLGGSGGGNVLTF	TGTGCCAGCAGCTTGGGGGGGTCTGGGGGTGGCAACGTCCTGACTTTC
many	TRBJ2-1	TRBV10-3	NA	CAISEGRVRGHNEQFF	TGTGCCATCAGTGAAGGAAGGGTCCGGGGCCACAATGAGCAGTTCTTC
many	TRBJ1-4	TRBV5-1	TRBD1	CASSFGQASEKLFF	TGCGCCAGCAGCTTCGGACAGGCCTCTGAAAAACTGTTTTTT
many	TRBJ1-1	TRBV7-2	NA	CASSREAFF	TGTGCCAGCAGCCGAGAAGCTTTCTTT
many	TRBJ2-1	TRBV5-6	TRBD2	CASESSSGRLYNEQFF	TGTGCCAGCGAAAGCTCCAGCGGGAGGCTTTACAATGAGCAGTTCTTC
NA	TRBJ2-1	TRBV5-1	NA	CASSLARATPYNEQFF	TGCGCCAGCAGCTTGGCCCGGGCGACGCCTTACAATGAGCAGTTCTTC
few	TRBJ2-7	TRBV7-2	TRBD2	CASSLGRTSGRAYEQYF	TGTGCCAGCAGCTTAGGGCGGACTAGCGGGAGGGCCTACGAGCAGTACTTC
many	TRBJ2-1	TRBV4-1	NA	CASSQDWGGAYNEQFF	TGCGCCAGCAGCCAAGATTGGGGCGGGGCATACAATGAGCAGTTCTTC
few	TRBJ2-6	TRBV7-2	NA	CASSLSSSGANVLTF	TGTGCCAGCAGCTTGTCCTCCTCTGGGGCCAACGTCCTGACTTTC
many	TRBJ1-6	TRBV4-2	NA	CASSWYRDGDSPLHF	TGTGCCAGCAGCTGGTACCGGGACGGAGATTCACCCCTCCACTTT
many	TRBJ2-5	TRBV28	NA	CASSATSKGETQYF	TGTGCCAGCAGCGCGACTAGTAAAGGAGAGACCCAGTACTTC
many	TRBJ1-1	TRBV6-5	NA	CASSFQAENTEAFF	TGTGCCAGCAGTTTTCAGGCGGAGAACACTGAAGCTTTCTTT
NA	TRBJ2-2	TRBV6-5	NA	CASSYGSGHTGELFF	TGTGCCAGCAGTTACGGGTCAGGGCACACCGGGGAGCTGTTTTTT
many	TRBJ2-5	TRBV20-1	TRBD2	CSARGGRAGRKTQYF	TGCAGTGCTAGAGGCGGGAGGGCCGGTAGAAAGACCCAGTACTTC
many	TRBJ2-3	TRBV20-1	TRBD2	CSATTSTRTDTQYF	TGCAGTGCTACGACTAGCACCCGAACAGATACGCAGTATTTT
many	TRBJ1-1	TRBV6-1	NA	CASSPPSGPKAFF	TGTGCCAGCAGCCCGCCCTCCGGACCAAAAGCTTTCTTT
NA	TRBJ2-1	TRBV6-2/TRBV6-3	TRBD1	CASSYRYGTVYNEQFF	TGTGCCAGCAGTTACAGATACGGGACAGTTTACAATGAGCAGTTCTTC
many	TRBJ2-2	TRBV29-1	TRBD2	CSVDDTSGSNTGELFF	TGCAGCGTTGACGATACTAGCGGGAGTAACACCGGGGAGCTGTTTTTT
many	TRBJ1-1	TRBV12-3/TRBV12-4	TRBD1	CASSLRQGGTEAFF	TGTGCCAGCAGTTTAAGACAGGGGGGCACTGAAGCTTTCTTT
many	TRBJ2-7	TRBV28	TRBD2	CASRPGLAGVGEQYF	TGTGCCAGCAGACCCGGACTAGCGGGAGTGGGCGAGCAGTACTTC
many	TRBJ1-1	TRBV7-9	NA	CASSLGLWGTEAFF	TGTGCCAGCAGCTTAGGTCTCTGGGGCACTGAAGCTTTCTTT
few	TRBJ2-3	TRBV20-1	TRBD1	CSAREPPDRVWTDTQYF	TGCAGTGCTAGAGAACCCCCTGACAGGGTCTGGACAGATACGCAGTATTTT
many	TRBJ1-1	TRBV7-2	NA	CASSHGLASQAFF	TGTGCCAGCAGCCACGGACTAGCCTCGCAAGCTTTCTTT
few	TRBJ2-5	TRBV5-1	NA	CASSSTRTVGETQYF	TGCGCCAGCAGCTCCACCCGGACAGTAGGGGAGACCCAGTACTTC
many	TRBJ2-2	TRBV7-9	NA	CASSLLASNANTGELFF	TGTGCCAGCAGCTTATTGGCCTCCAATGCGAACACCGGGGAGCTGTTTTTT
NA	TRBJ2-7	TRBV13	NA	CASSLGQGQFYEQYF	TGTGCCAGCAGCTTGGGGCAGGGTCAATTCTACGAGCAGTACTTC
NA	TRBJ2-2	TRBV20-1	NA	CSAGEGNTGELFF	TGCAGCGCTGGAGAGGGGAACACCGGGGAGCTGTTTTTT
many	TRBJ2-7	TRBV20-1	TRBD2	CSARDPPGGRLLEQYF	TGCAGTGCTAGAGACCCACCTGGCGGGAGGTTGCTCGAGCAGTACTTC
NA	TRBJ2-7	TRBV5-1	NA	CASSFSTGSSYEQYF	TGCGCCAGCAGCTTCTCAACAGGGAGCTCCTACGAGCAGTACTTC
few	TRBJ2-1	TRBV6-2/TRBV6-3	TRBD2	CASTSGLAGGLNYNEQFF	TGTGCCAGCACCTCCGGACTAGCGGGGGGACTAAACTACAATGAGCAGTTCTTC
many	TRBJ2-2	TRBV12-3/TRBV12-4	NA	CASSFGSVNTGELFF	TGTGCCAGCAGTTTTGGGTCAGTGAACACCGGGGAGCTGTTTTTT
few	TRBJ2-5	TRBV18	TRBD2	CASSSYRGTSGSRSETQYF	TGTGCCAGCTCATCTTATCGTGGGACTAGCGGGAGTCGAAGTGAGACCCAGTACTTC